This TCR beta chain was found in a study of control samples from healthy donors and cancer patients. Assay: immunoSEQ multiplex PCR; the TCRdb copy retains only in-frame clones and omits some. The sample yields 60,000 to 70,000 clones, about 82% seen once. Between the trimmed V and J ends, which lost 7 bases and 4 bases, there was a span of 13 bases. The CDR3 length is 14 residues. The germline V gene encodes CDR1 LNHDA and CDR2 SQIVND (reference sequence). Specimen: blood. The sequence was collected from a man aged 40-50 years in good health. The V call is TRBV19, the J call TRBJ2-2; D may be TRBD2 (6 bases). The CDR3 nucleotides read TGTGCCAGTACAAGGGACTTCGGCACCGGGGAGCTGTTTTTT. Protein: CASTRDFGTGELFF.